The 10 T cell receptor beta chains below were found in one sample sequenced in a study of chemoradiotherapy in HPV16-positive cancers. TCRdb's table, derived via immunoSEQ multiplex PCR, lists solely in-frame clones and lacks some. Among around 30,000 clones listed, over 80% were seen once. The material sequenced was blood, taken from a patient who underwent chemoradiotherapy. Every receptor here comes from a human donor with HPV-associated anogenital cancer.

The J gene is TRBJ1-2, the V gene TRBV6-5; D is uncertain. The CDR3 has 13 residues. Germline V gene sequence: CDR1 MNHEY, CDR2 SVGAGI. The V end was cut by 6 bases, the J end by 5 bases, with 13 bases between. CDR3 coding DNA: TGTGCCAGCAGCAAGCGGGAGAGGTATGGCTACACCTTC. Translation gives CASSKRERYGYTF.

The CDR3 region is CASSSRQILTEAFF. The CDR3 DNA is TGTGCCAGCAGTTCTCGACAGATTCTGACTGAAGCTTTCTTT. This rearrangement joins TRBV27 to TRBJ1-1; D might be TRBD1 (5 bases). The CDR3 loop spans 14 amino acids. V was cut by 4 bases and J by 5 bases, with 14 bases left in between. From germline, CDR1 is MNHEY and CDR2 SMNVEV (reference sequence).

In DNA, the CDR3 is TGTGCCAGCAGCATCACAGGGACAGGGGGGTACTGCACCTTC. This encodes CASSITGTGGYCTF. The V gene is TRBV6-5, the J gene TRBJ1-2, with 11 bases lining up with TRBD1. CDR1 is MNHEY, CDR2 SVGAGI, per germline. This CDR3 contains 14 residues. V trimming: 6 bases; J trimming: 13 bases; junction bases outside the gene matches: 13.

Only one count was recorded for this clone. CDR3 in DNA: TGTGCCAGCTCTCAAGAGGGGGGCGGGTACGAGCAGTACTTC. It codes for CASSQEGGGYEQYF. This sequence joins TRBV18 and TRBJ2-7; the D call may be TRBD1 or TRBD2 (6 bases each). The germline CDR1 and CDR2 sequences are KGHSH and LQKENI. Trimming left V 6 bases short and J 4 bases short, with 16 bases between. This CDR3 is 14 amino acids long.

The rearrangement uses TRBV18 and TRBJ2-5, with 8 bases that match TRBD1. V lost 2 bases to trimming and J lost 4 bases; unmatched junction nucleotides: 3. This CDR3 is built from 14 residues. Germline values: CDR1 KGHSH, CDR2 LQKENI. Here the CDR3 DNA reads TGTGCCAGCTCACCAGAAGGACAGGGAGAGACCCAGTACTTC. Translated: CASSPEGQGETQYF.

The chain links TRBV7-9 to TRBJ2-5, with D possibly TRBD1 on 8 matching bases. CDR1 is SEHNR and CDR2 is FQNEAQ in the germline V gene (reference sequence). This CDR3 has 16 residues. Trimming took 6 bases from V and 3 from J, leaving 20 bases between them. This CDR3 is CASRRQTGEGKETQYF. In DNA form, the CDR3 reads TGTGCCAGCAGGAGACAGACAGGGGAGGGGAAAGAGACCCAGTACTTC.

The chain combines TRBV5-6 with TRBJ2-2; weak D call: TRBD1 (6 bases). V dropped 4 bases and J dropped 4 bases, with 14 bases sitting between them. Germline lookup yields CDR1 SGHDT and CDR2 YYEEEE. The length of the CDR3 is 15 residues. CDR3 residues: CASSPLQGRTGELFF. The CDR3 bases are TGTGCCAGCAGCCCTTTACAGGGACGCACCGGGGAGCTGTTTTTT.

The CDR3 loop is CASSPGGGGVYGYTF. In nucleotides, the CDR3 is TGTGCCAGCAGCCCAGGAGGTGGAGGGGTCTATGGCTACACCTTC. This sequence joins TRBV7-2 and TRBJ1-2; weak D call: TRBD1 (5 bases). The germline CDR1 and CDR2 sequences are SGHTA and FQGNSA. The CDR3 loop spans 15 amino acids. Trimming took 5 bases from V and 4 from J, leaving 17 bases between them.

V and J are TRBV30 and TRBJ2-5; D is perhaps TRBD1 (6 bases). The DNA end favors TRBJ2-7, so the J call may be wrong. The CDR3 has 16 amino acids. CDR1 is GTSNPN and CDR2 is SVGIG in the germline V gene (reference sequence). The CDR3 loop reads CAWSVRLGQPSYEQYF. The CDR3 coding sequence is TGTGCCTGGAGTGTACGATTGGGACAACCCTCCTACGAGCAGTACTTC.

The gene calls are TRBV5-6 and TRBJ1-1; 7 bases fit TRBD1. V lost 4 bases and J lost 4; bases outside the gene matches: 4. Germline-derived CDR1 and CDR2 are SGHDT and YYEEEE. The CDR3 is 13 amino acids. The CDR3 sequence is CASSTGTVTEAFF. The DNA of the CDR3 is TGTGCCAGCAGCACAGGGACAGTCACTGAAGCTTTCTTT.